A selection of T cell receptor beta chains follows, all from one sample in a study of memory CD8 T cells in hepatitis C reinfection. TCRdb's table, derived via immunoSEQ multiplex PCR, lists solely in-frame clones and lacks some. The sample holds 45,000 to 65,000 clones; about nine tenths are singletons and the top ten take over 0.95%. The source material was naive CD8+ T cells sorted from blood. The receptors shown here come from a man in his late teens or twenties with hepatitis C virus infection. Each CDR3 is given without its conserved first and last residue. Part of the rows lack a size; the others show once, few, many or a class for expanded clones.

J gene	clone size	V gene	CDR3 protein
TRBJ2-7	.	TRBV19	ASSIARGRIDEQY
TRBJ1-1	.	TRBV4-1	ASSQWDRGNTEAF
TRBJ1-5	.	TRBV4-1	ASSRISTRGVPQH
TRBJ1-2	.	TRBV5-4	ASSIWDRVNGYT
TRBJ1-1	.	TRBV18	ASSPQGADTEAF
TRBJ2-1	.	TRBV30	AWTLYNEQF
TRBJ2-1	.	TRBV28	ASSLVVGTSNEQF
TRBJ2-3	.	TRBV4-1	ASSPGLAGLDTQY
TRBJ1-4	.	TRBV7-9	ASSLVAGPNEKLF
TRBJ1-1	.	TRBV27	ASSLQGGYTEAF
TRBJ1-1	.	TRBV19	ASSIGQNTEAF
TRBJ1-3	.	TRBV9	ASSVEGVSDTGNTIY
TRBJ1-5	.	TRBV28	ASHIQGTSQPQH
TRBJ1-5	.	TRBV7-2	ASSSPTGNQPQH
TRBJ1-2	.	TRBV11-2	ASSSDRGRGYT
TRBJ2-1	.	TRBV4-1	ASSQDGGGTLQNEQF
TRBJ2-1	.	TRBV19	ASSLRTSASSYNEQF
TRBJ2-5	.	TRBV14	ASSPQYGSQETQY
TRBJ2-2	.	TRBV11-2	ANSLVGGPAYTGELF
TRBJ1-1	.	TRBV15	ATSRDRGPRTEAF
TRBJ2-3	.	TRBV7-2	ASSLGGGYTDTQY
TRBJ2-1	.	TRBV29-1	SVVWTSGGYNEQF
TRBJ1-2	.	TRBV4-1	ASSQGGRDRDYGYT
TRBJ2-1	once	TRBV2	ASSGVGGEQF
TRBJ2-1	once	TRBV27	ASSPGLAGSSYNEQF
TRBJ2-3	.	TRBV27	ASSSGQAADTQY
TRBJ2-7	.	TRBV19	ASSILAGREQY
TRBJ1-2	.	TRBV7-9	ASSSTTGEAYGYT
TRBJ1-5	.	TRBV7-9	ASSRGGAGQPQH
TRBJ1-2	.	TRBV19	ASSPSTGNYGYT
TRBJ2-1	.	TRBV15	ATSRDHDSLYNEQF
TRBJ1-2	.	TRBV6-5	ASSPYDSPNYGYT
TRBJ2-7	once	TRBV4-1	ASSRTSGLSYEQY
TRBJ2-5	.	TRBV29-1	SATGQNQETQY
TRBJ2-1	.	TRBV7-9	ASSSYSTEQF
TRBJ2-7	once	TRBV2	ASRESSGRAHEQY
TRBJ1-1	.	TRBV13	ASSYGHPNTEAF
TRBJ2-7	.	TRBV27	ASSLSSGPYEQY
TRBJ1-1	.	TRBV27	ASSPSDRTDAF
TRBJ2-7	.	TRBV19	ASSGLPGGAPWEQY
TRBJ1-1	.	TRBV27	ASSFSGAMIEAF
TRBJ2-7	.	TRBV6-5	ASSYGEDSYEQY
TRBJ2-3	once	TRBV2	ASRASTSGDTDTQY
TRBJ2-7	.	TRBV7-9	ASSTGGRTSYEQY
TRBJ2-7	few	TRBV5-1	ASSWGTTNYEQY